Each of the 2 T cell receptor beta chains below was sequenced from the same sample in a study of T cell responses to AZD1222 COVID-19 vaccine. The protocol was immunoSEQ multiplex PCR, while the TCRdb copy is restricted to in-frame clones and leaves out a portion. The sample includes 100,000 or so clones, approximately 87% of them seen just once. The sample consisted of peripheral blood, taken on day 0 of AZD1222 vaccination. The receptors stem from an adult in good health.

The chain recombines TRBV28 with TRBJ2-5; the D gene is possibly TRBD2 (6 bases). Trimming stripped 6 bases from V and 4 bases from J, with 15 bases between. Germline V gene sequence: CDR1 MDHEN, CDR2 SYDVKM. There are 14 residues in the CDR3. Written as DNA, the CDR3 is TGTGCCAGCAGGGACTTTCGGGGGTCAGAGACCCAGTACTTC. It translates to CASRDFRGSETQYF.

V is TRBV19 and J is TRBJ2-6; D unclear. Between the trimmed V and J ends, which lost 7 bases and 4 bases, there was a span of 8 bases. Germline V gene data show CDR1 as LNHDA and CDR2 as SQIVND (reference sequence). This CDR3 has 13 residues. The CDR3 protein is CASTGTGANVLTF. The CDR3 nucleotides are TGTGCCAGTACCGGAACGGGGGCCAACGTCCTGACTTTC.